This record concerns one TCR beta chain sequence. The entry originates in a study of technical replicates of blood from a few donors. Profiled with immunoSEQ multiplex PCR; TCRdb holds only in-frame clones, not every one. The sample records under 85,000 clones, around 93% being singletons. This TCR came from a human donor in good health. What was sequenced was T cells isolated from PBMCs.

CDR3 sequence (DNA): TGTGCCAGCAGCCCAGTCTCGTCGTCCTACGAGCAGTACTTC. Protein: CASSPVSSSYEQYF. The chain recombines TRBV5-6 with TRBJ2-7; no clear D gene. The CDR3 totals 14 residues. Trimming took 4 bases from V and 1 from J, leaving 12 bases between them. Germline CDR1 reads SGHDT; CDR2 reads YYEEEE.